A single count supports the clone carrying this TCR beta chain. Its cognate antigen is unknown. The CDR3 runs 15 residues. V lost 0 bases to trimming and J lost 4 bases, with 10 bases between them. The V gene's germline CDR1 is LGHNA and CDR2 YSLEER. The sample originates from a study of T cells in Graves' hyperthyroidism and ophthalmopathy. The hyperthyroidism patients had all been newly diagnosed, and their disease duration was under 2 months. Their ages ranged from 18 to 65 years. Study-wide points: The model forecast ophthalmopathy, anticipating it by a median 6.5 months before onset.

Amplification targeted TCR beta CDR3 regions from RNA transcripts. HTBI primers were employed in a first-round RT-PCR of the TCR CDR3. Each CDR3 protein is one row after TCRdb ran MiXCR on the multiplex PCR reads. This sample carries roughly 350,000 distinct CDR3 sequences, about 15% of them seen once, and the ten largest clones take around 23%. The rearrangement links TRBV4-3 to TRBJ1-5; the D is unclear. This clonotype originated in a woman aged 25 to 39 with Graves' hyperthyroidism. Sample: blood. Here the CDR3 reads CASSQEKAANQPQHF. The CDR3 DNA is TGCGCCAGCAGCCAAGAGAAGGCAGCGAATCAGCCCCAGCATTTT.